Each of the 24 T cell receptor beta chains below was sequenced from the same sample in a study of blood T cell repertoires in COVID-19. The protocol was immunoSEQ multiplex PCR, while the TCRdb copy is restricted to in-frame clones and leaves out a portion. The sample lists approximately 98,000 clones, about 80% occurring once. The sequenced material came from peripheral blood. The receptors come from a woman aged 70-85 years with acute or convalescent COVID-19.

The chain uses TRBV6-5 and TRBJ1-1, with 9 nucleotides matching TRBD1. J gave up 3 bases and V 2 bases, and 4 bases lay outside the gene matches. This CDR3 comprises 15 residues. Germline V gene sequence: CDR1 MNHEY, CDR2 SVGAGI. For the CDR3, the DNA is TGTGCCAGCAGTTACGCGACAGGGGGGGACACTGAAGCTTTCTTT. It is translated as CASSYATGGDTEAFF.

The V gene is TRBV7-9, the J gene TRBJ1-4; D gene ambiguous. This CDR3 has 11 amino acids. Between the trimmed V and J ends, which lost 5 bases and 8 bases, there was a span of 6 bases. Germline V CDR1 and CDR2: SEHNR, FQNEAQ (reference sequence). The CDR3 is CASSPLEKLFF. The CDR3, as DNA: TGTGCCAGCAGCCCCCTCGAAAAACTGTTTTTT. Combining the CDR3 with reference TRBV7-9 and TRBJ1-4 gives the whole variable domain DTGVSQNPRHKITKRGQNVTFRCDPISEHNRLYWYRQTLGQGPEFLTYFQNEAQLEKSRLLSDRFSAERPKGSFSTLEIQRTEQGDSAMYLCASSPLEKLFFGSGTQLSVL.

This clone has a single count. The chain joins TRBV12-5 to TRBJ2-1, with 11 bases aligning to TRBD2. Trimming cost V 6 bases and J 8 bases; bases outside gene matches: 6. The germline V gene encodes CDR1 LGHNT and CDR2 FRNRAP. This CDR3 comprises 14 residues. The DNA of the CDR3 is TGTGCTAGTGGACTTAGCGGGAGGGCCGATGAGCAGTTCTTC. It is translated as CASGLSGRADEQFF.

This chain links TRBV7-2 with TRBJ2-1; D might be TRBD2 (7 bases). Trimming took 5 bases from V and 6 from J, leaving 20 bases between them. Germline values: CDR1 SGHTA, CDR2 FQGNSA. This CDR3 comprises 16 residues. The CDR3 sequence is CASSLSTGRGRNEQFF. CDR3 sequence (DNA): TGTGCCAGCAGCCTCTCCACAGGGAGGGGTCGCAATGAGCAGTTCTTC.

The chain couples TRBV28 to TRBJ2-7, with D hard to call. The CDR3 consists of 11 residues. Trimming cost V 7 bases and J 3 bases, with 7 bases left between them. Germline CDR1 reads MDHEN; CDR2 reads SYDVKM. The CDR3 here is CASNGGYEQYF. The DNA for the CDR3 is TGTGCCAGCAACGGTGGCTACGAGCAGTACTTC.

The genes are TRBV6-5 and TRBJ1-2; unclear D gene. V was shortened by 6 bases and J by 9 bases, with 14 bases between the two germline ends. The CDR3 spans 12 residues. In germline, CDR1 is MNHEY, CDR2 SVGAGI. The CDR3 bases are TGTGCCAGCAGCTCATCGGTCTTCAGCTACACCTTC. Its protein is CASSSSVFSYTF.

The chain couples TRBV5-1 to TRBJ1-2, with 8 positions matching TRBD1. CDR3 length: 13 amino acids. Trimming took 2 bases from V and 6 from J; bases not matched to a gene: 3. Germline-derived CDR1 and CDR2 are SGHRS and YFSETQ. The CDR3 protein is CASSFRGHDGYTF. CDR3 DNA sequence: TGCGCCAGCAGCTTCAGGGGGCATGATGGCTACACCTTC.

J is TRBJ1-2 and V is TRBV2, with a possible D match to TRBD1 (6 bases). Germline assignment: CDR1 SNHLY and CDR2 FYNNEI. V was shortened by 6 bases and J by 4 bases, with 15 bases between the two germline ends. The CDR3 is made up of 14 amino acids. CDR3 nucleotide sequence: TGTGCCAGCAGGCCAACAGGGAACGCCTATGGCTACACCTTC. This sequence encodes CASRPTGNAYGYTF.

As for this clone: A junction boundary mismatches the germline segment, possibly from a read error. The chain joins TRBV7-7 to TRBJ2-5; TRBD2 is a possible D gene (5 bases). Germline CDR1 and CDR2: SSHAT and FNYEAQ (reference sequence). The CDR3 is made up of 15 amino acids. In DNA, the CDR3 is TGTGCTAGCAGCTTAGACCCGGGGTTGGGAGAGACCCAGTACTTC. It translates to CASSLDPGLGETQYF.

V gene TRBV28 combines with J gene TRBJ2-2, with a weak D call TRBD1 (6 bases). The CDR3 runs 15 residues. CDR1 and CDR2 (germline): MDHEN, SYDVKM. With 2 bases removed from V and 5 bases from J, the gap between germline ends came to 12 bases. The DNA for the CDR3 is TGTGCCAGCAGTTTAGCAGGGGCCGGGACCGGGGAGCTGTTTTTT. This gives the protein CASSLAGAGTGELFF.

This clone was counted only a few times. V and J are TRBV11-2 and TRBJ2-7; 7 bases align to TRBD1. Germline V gene sequence: CDR1 SGHAT, CDR2 FQNNGV. The CDR3 has 14 amino acids. J was trimmed by 3 bases and V by 3 bases; bases with no gene match: 5. The CDR3 region is CASSLGRGLYEQYV. The CDR3 bases are TGTGCCAGCAGCTTGGGTAGGGGGCTCTACGAGCAGTACGTC.

This clone was seen only a few times. CDR3 amino acids: CASGTGTYNSPLHF. The CDR3 DNA reads TGTGCCAGCGGAACAGGGACCTATAATTCACCCCTCCACTTT. The chain combines TRBV25-1 with TRBJ1-6; D may be TRBD1 (6 bases). The CDR3 covers 14 residues. V lost 8 bases, J lost 2 bases, and 10 bases lay in between. CDR1 is MGHDK, CDR2 SYGVNS, per germline.

Here the CDR3 DNA reads TGTGCCAGCAGTTATCGCGGGAGAACCTACGAGCAGTACTTC. This translates into CASSYRGRTYEQYF. The genes are TRBV6-5 and TRBJ2-7; TRBD2 matches 7 bases. Germline CDR1 reads MNHEY; CDR2 reads SVGAGI. CDR3 size: 14 residues. V lost 3 bases and J lost 2; bases outside the gene matches: 4.

The CDR3 reads CASTSLGSGNEQFF. The CDR3 DNA reads as TGTGCCAGCACCTCATTAGGGAGTGGGAATGAGCAGTTCTTC. The chain combines TRBV27 with TRBJ2-1; possible D gene TRBD2, 5 bases. Per the germline V gene, CDR1 is MNHEY and CDR2 is SMNVEV (reference sequence). The CDR3 runs 14 residues. Trimming pared 7 bases from V and 7 bases from J, leaving 17 bases between.

This clone occurred a few times. V gene TRBV5-1 combines with J gene TRBJ1-4, with no clear D. The CDR3 has 14 amino acids. The V gene's germline CDR1 is SGHRS and CDR2 YFSETQ. Trimming shortened V by 4 bases and J by 3 bases, and 10 bases separated the two germline ends. The CDR3, as DNA: TGCGCCAGCAGCGAACAGTCCTCTAATGAAAAACTGTTTTTT. Translation: CASSEQSSNEKLFF.

This clone occurred a few times. The CDR3 sequence is CASSLGGLFAEQFF. The CDR3 bases are TGTGCCAGCAGCCTCGGGGGACTATTTGCCGAGCAGTTCTTC. The V gene is TRBV7-9, the J gene TRBJ2-1; 7 bases match TRBD2. Looked up from germline, CDR1 is SEHNR and CDR2 is FQNEAQ (reference sequence). Unmatched junction bases numbered 11, after V lost 5 bases and J lost 10 bases. This CDR3 comprises 14 residues.

V and J are TRBV29-1 and TRBJ2-3, with D tentatively TRBD1 (6 bases). The CDR3 has 13 residues. Looked up from germline, CDR1 is SQVTM and CDR2 is ANQGSEA. Deletions cut 6 bases from V and 2 bases from J, with 12 bases between. The CDR3 region has the DNA TGCAGCGTCCAGACAGGATACACAGATACGCAGTATTTT. This encodes CSVQTGYTDTQYF.

The CDR3 spells CASSEGSAYGYTF. CDR3 coding DNA: TGTGCCAGCAGTGAAGGCAGTGCCTATGGCTACACCTTC. The rearrangement joins TRBV6-1 to TRBJ1-2; D unclear. Deletions cut 1 base from V and 4 bases from J, with 7 bases between. CDR3 length: 13 amino acids. Germline lookup yields CDR1 MNHNS and CDR2 SASEGT.

The rearrangement links TRBV12-3 or TRBV12-4 to TRBJ2-1; 8 bases align to TRBD1. This CDR3 contains 13 residues. V lost 6 bases and J lost 6; bases outside the gene matches: 4. The CDR3: CASSIRGRNEQFF. The CDR3, as DNA: TGTGCCAGCAGCATCAGGGGGCGCAATGAGCAGTTCTTC.

CDR3 amino acids: CASTPTPGEPMRRNEQFF. The CDR3 DNA reads as TGTGCCAGTACCCCAACCCCCGGGGAACCAATGCGCCGGAATGAGCAGTTCTTC. This sequence joins TRBV19 and TRBJ2-1; a possible D gene is TRBD2 (5 bases). With 7 bases removed from V and 7 bases from J, the gap between germline ends came to 29 bases. This CDR3 is built from 18 residues. Germline CDR1 and CDR2: LNHDA and SQIVND (reference sequence).

In this sample, this clone turned up once. The chain joins TRBV18 to TRBJ1-1; 12 bases are shared with TRBD1. Germline CDR1 reads KGHSH; CDR2 reads LQKENI. V lost 5 bases to trimming and J lost 0 bases; unmatched junction nucleotides: 7. CDR3 size: 17 residues. The CDR3 here is CASSRAGTGGLNTEAFF. The CDR3 DNA reads TGTGCCAGCTCAAGAGCCGGGACAGGGGGCCTGAACACTGAAGCTTTCTTT.

A single count supports this clone. CDR3 sequence: CASRAGLPSPEAFF. DNA of the CDR3: TGCGCCAGCAGGGCCGGACTCCCCTCCCCTGAAGCTTTCTTT. The chain joins TRBV5-1 to TRBJ1-1, with D uncertain. V was cut by 5 bases and J by 6 bases, with 17 bases left in between. The CDR3 has 14 residues. Germline CDR1 reads SGHRS; CDR2 reads YFSETQ.

V usage is TRBV6-5 and J usage is TRBJ1-1; D might be TRBD1 (6 bases). CDR1 is MNHEY and CDR2 is SVGAGI in the germline V gene. This CDR3 region has 13 residues. V was pared by 1 base and J by 7 bases, with 10 bases between. The DNA for the CDR3 is TGTGCCAGCAGTTACTTTACAGGGCTTGAAGCTTTCTTT. This encodes CASSYFTGLEAFF.

This clone appeared a few times. The rearrangement links TRBV5-1 to TRBJ1-4; 9 bases agree with TRBD1. CDR3 length: 14 residues. Germline CDR1 SGHRS, CDR2 YFSETQ. The V segment lost 2 bases and the J segment 8 bases; nucleotides outside the gene matches: 4. The CDR3 nucleotides read TGCGCCAGCAGCTTTGACAGGGGGGGCGAAAAACTGTTTTTT. It is translated as CASSFDRGGEKLFF.